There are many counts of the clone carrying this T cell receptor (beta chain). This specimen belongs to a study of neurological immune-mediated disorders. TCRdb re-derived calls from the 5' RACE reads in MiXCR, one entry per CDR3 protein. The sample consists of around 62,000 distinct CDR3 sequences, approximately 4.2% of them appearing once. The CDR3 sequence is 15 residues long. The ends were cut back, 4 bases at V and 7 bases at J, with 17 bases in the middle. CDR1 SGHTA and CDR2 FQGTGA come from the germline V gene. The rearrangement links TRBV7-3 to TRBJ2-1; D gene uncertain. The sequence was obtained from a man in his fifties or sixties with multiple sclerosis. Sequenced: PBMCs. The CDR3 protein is CASSSKHGPLNEQFF. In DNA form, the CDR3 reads TGTGCCAGCAGCTCGAAACACGGGCCCCTGAATGAGCAGTTCTTC.